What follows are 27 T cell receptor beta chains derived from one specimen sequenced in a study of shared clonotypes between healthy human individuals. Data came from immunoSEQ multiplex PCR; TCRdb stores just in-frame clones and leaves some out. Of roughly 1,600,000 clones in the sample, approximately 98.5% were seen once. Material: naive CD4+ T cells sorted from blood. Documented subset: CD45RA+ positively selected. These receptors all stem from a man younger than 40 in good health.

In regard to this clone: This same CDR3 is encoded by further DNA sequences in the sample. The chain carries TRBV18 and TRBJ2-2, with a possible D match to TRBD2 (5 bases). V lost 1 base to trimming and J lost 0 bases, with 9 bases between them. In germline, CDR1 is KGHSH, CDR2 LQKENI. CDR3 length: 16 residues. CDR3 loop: CASSPLSGTNTGELFF. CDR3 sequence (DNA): TGTGCCAGCTCACCACTATCGGGAACGAACACCGGGGAGCTGTTTTTT.

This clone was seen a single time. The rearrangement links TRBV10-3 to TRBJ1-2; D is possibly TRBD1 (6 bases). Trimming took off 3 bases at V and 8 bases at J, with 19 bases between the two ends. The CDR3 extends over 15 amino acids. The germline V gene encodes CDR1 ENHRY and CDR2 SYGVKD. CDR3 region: CAISELQGPLVGYTF. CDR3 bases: TGTGCCATCAGTGAACTGCAGGGGCCCCTGGTAGGCTACACCTTC.

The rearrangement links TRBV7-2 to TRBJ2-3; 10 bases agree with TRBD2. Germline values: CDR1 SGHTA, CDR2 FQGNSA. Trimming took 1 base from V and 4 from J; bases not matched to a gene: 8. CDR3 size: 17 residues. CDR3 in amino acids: CASSLVLAGYTADTQYF. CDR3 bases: TGTGCCAGCAGCTTAGTACTAGCGGGATATACTGCAGATACGCAGTATTTT.

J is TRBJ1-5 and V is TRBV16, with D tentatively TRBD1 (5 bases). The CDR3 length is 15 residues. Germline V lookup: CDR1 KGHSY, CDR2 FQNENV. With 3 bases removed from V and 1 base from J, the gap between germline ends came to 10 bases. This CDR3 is CASSHKDISNQPQHF. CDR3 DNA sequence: TGTGCCAGCAGCCATAAGGACATAAGCAATCAGCCCCAGCATTTT.

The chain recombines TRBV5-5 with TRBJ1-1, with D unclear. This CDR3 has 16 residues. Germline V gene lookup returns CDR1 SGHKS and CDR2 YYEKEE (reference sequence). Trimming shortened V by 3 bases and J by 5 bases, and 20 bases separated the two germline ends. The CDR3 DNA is TGTGCCAGCAGCTGGTGGAACCCCGAAATGAGGACTGAAGCTTTCTTT. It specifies CASSWWNPEMRTEAFF. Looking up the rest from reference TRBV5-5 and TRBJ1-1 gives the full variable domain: DAGVTQSPTHLIKTRGQQVTLRCSPISGHKSVSWYQQVLGQGPQFIFQYYEKEERGRGNFPDRFSARQFPNYSSELNVNALLLGDSALYLCASSWWNPEMRTEAFFGQGTRLTVV.

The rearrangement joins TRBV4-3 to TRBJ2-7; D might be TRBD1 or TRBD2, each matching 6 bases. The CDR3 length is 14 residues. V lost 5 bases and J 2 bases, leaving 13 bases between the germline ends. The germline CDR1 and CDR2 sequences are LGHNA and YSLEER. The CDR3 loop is CASSVLRGAYEQYF. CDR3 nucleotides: TGCGCCAGCAGCGTCCTTAGGGGGGCCTACGAGCAGTACTTC.

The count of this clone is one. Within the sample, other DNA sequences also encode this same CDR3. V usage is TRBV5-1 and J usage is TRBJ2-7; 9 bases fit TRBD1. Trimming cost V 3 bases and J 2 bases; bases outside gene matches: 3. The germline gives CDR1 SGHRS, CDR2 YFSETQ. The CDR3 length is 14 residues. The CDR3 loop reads CASSWGQGPYEQYF. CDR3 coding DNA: TGCGCCAGCAGCTGGGGACAGGGACCCTACGAGCAGTACTTC.

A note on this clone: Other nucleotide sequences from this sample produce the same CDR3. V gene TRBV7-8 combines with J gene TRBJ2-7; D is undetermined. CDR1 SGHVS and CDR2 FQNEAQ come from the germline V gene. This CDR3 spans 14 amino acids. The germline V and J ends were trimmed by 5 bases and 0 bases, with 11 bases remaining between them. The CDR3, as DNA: TGTGCCAGCAGCCTGGGCAGGAGCTCCTACGAGCAGTACTTC. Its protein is CASSLGRSSYEQYF.

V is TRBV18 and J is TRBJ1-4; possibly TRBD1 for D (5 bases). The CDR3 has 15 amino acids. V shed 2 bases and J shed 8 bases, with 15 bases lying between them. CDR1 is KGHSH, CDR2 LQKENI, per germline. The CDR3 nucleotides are TGTGCCAGCTCACCAACGGCTCGGGGGAGGGAAAAACTGTTTTTT. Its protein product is CASSPTARGREKLFF.

The CDR3 nucleotides read TGTGCCAGCAGCTTGGCCAGCGGGAGGATTAATGAGCAGTTCTTC. Translating gives CASSLASGRINEQFF. The V call is TRBV5-6, the J call TRBJ2-1; 9 bases match TRBD2. Germline V CDR1 and CDR2: SGHDT, YYEEEE. The V segment lost 0 bases and the J segment 7 bases; nucleotides outside the gene matches: 5. This CDR3 spans 15 amino acids.

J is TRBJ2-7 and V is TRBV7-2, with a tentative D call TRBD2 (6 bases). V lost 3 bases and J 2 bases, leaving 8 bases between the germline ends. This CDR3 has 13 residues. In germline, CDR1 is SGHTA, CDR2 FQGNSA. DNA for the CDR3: TGTGCCAGCAGCTTGCGGGGTACCTACGAGCAGTACTTC. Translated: CASSLRGTYEQYF.

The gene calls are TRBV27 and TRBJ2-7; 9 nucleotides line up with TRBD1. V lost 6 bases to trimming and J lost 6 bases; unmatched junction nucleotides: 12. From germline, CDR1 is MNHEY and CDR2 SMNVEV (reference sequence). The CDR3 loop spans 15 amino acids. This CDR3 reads CASRRPGQGFSEQYF. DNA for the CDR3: TGTGCCAGCAGGAGGCCGGGACAGGGATTCTCCGAGCAGTACTTC.

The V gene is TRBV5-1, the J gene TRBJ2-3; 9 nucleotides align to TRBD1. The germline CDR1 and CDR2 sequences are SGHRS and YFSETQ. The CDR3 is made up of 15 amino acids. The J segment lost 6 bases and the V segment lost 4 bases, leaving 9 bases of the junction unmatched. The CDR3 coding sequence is TGCGCCAGCAGCGTACAGGGGGCGGTTTATGATACGCAGTATTTT. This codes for CASSVQGAVYDTQYF.

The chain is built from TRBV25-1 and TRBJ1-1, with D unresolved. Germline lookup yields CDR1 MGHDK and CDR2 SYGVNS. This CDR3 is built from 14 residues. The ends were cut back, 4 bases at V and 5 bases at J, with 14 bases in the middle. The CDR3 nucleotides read TGTGCCAGCAGTGCCTTAGCCCACGGGACTGAAGCTTTCTTT. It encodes CASSALAHGTEAFF.

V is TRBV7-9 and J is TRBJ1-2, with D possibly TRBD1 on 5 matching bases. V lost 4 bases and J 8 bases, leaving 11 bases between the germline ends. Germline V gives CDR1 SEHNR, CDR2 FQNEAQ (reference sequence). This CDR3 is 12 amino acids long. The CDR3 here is CASSSQGRGYTF. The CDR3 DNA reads TGTGCCAGCAGCTCGCAGGGTCGGGGCTACACCTTC.

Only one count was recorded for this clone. Here the CDR3 reads CAIEGGGVNTEAFF. The CDR3 region has the DNA TGTGCCATAGAAGGGGGCGGGGTGAACACTGAAGCTTTCTTT. The chain joins TRBV28 to TRBJ1-1; 7 positions match TRBD1. The germline gives CDR1 MDHEN, CDR2 SYDVKM. The CDR3 has 14 residues. Germline trimming cut 10 bases from V and 0 bases from J; bases unmatched to any gene: 8.

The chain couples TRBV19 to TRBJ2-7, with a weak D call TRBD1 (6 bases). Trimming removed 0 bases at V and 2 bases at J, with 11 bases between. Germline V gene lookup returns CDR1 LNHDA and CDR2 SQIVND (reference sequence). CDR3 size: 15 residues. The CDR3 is CASSIDRTAPYEQYF. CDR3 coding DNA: TGTGCCAGTAGTATAGACAGGACAGCTCCCTACGAGCAGTACTTC.

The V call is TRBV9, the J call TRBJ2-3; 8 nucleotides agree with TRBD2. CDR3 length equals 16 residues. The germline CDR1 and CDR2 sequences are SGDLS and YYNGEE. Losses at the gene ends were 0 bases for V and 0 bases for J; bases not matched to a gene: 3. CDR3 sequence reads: CASSVVAGPSTDTQYF. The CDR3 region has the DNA TGTGCCAGCAGCGTAGTAGCGGGACCTAGCACAGATACGCAGTATTTT.

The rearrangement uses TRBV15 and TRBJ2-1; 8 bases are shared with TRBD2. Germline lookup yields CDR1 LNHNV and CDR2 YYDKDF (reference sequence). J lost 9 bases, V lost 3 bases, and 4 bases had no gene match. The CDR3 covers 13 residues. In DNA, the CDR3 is TGTGCCACCAGCAGGCCGGCGGGGGGTGAGCAGTTCTTC. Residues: CATSRPAGGEQFF.

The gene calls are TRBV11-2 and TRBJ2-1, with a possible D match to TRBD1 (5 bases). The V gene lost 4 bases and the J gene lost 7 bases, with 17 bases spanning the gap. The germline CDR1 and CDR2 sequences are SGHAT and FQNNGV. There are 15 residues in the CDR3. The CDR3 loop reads CASSSRRAGRNEQFF. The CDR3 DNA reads TGTGCCAGCAGCTCCCGCCGGGCAGGGCGGAATGAGCAGTTCTTC.

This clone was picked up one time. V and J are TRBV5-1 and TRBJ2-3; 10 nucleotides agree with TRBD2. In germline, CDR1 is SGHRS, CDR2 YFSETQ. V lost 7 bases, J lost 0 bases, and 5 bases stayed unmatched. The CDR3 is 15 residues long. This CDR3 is CASQSGRASTDTQYF. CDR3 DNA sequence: TGCGCCAGCCAAAGCGGGAGGGCTAGCACAGATACGCAGTATTTT.

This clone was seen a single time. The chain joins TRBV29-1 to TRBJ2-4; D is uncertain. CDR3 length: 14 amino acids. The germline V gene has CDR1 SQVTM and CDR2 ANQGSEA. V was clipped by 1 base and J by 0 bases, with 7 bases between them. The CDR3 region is CSVEASVAKNIQYF. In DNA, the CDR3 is TGCAGCGTTGAAGCCAGTGTAGCCAAAAACATTCAGTACTTC.

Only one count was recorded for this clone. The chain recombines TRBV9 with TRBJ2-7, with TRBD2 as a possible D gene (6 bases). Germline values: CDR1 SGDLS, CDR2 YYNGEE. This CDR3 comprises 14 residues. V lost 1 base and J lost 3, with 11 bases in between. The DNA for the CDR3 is TGTGCCAGCAGCGTAAGTAGCGGAAACTACGAGCAGTACTTC. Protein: CASSVSSGNYEQYF.

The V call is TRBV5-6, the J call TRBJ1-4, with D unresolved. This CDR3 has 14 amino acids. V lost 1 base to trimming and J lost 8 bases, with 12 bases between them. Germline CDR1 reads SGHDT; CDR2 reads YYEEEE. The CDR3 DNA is TGTGCCAGCAGCTTGTTACAGAATAGAGAAAAACTGTTTTTT. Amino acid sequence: CASSLLQNREKLFF.

DNA for the CDR3: TGTGCCAGCAGCTCTTCCGGGACAGACAATGAGCAGTTCTTC. This encodes CASSSSGTDNEQFF. This sequence joins TRBV5-4 and TRBJ2-1; 7 nucleotides line up with TRBD1. The CDR3 is 14 residues long. V gave up 3 bases and J gave up 5 bases; unmatched junction bases: 5. The germline CDR1 and CDR2 sequences are SGHNT and YYREEE (reference sequence).

In DNA, the CDR3 is TGCGCCAGCAGCCGGCAGGGGGTTGACGGGGAGCTGTTTTTT. Its protein is CASSRQGVDGELFF. The rearrangement links TRBV5-1 to TRBJ2-2, with TRBD1 matching 7 bases. Germline values: CDR1 SGHRS, CDR2 YFSETQ. The CDR3 is 14 residues long. Trimming removed 4 bases from V and 7 bases from J; junction bases left unmatched: 7.

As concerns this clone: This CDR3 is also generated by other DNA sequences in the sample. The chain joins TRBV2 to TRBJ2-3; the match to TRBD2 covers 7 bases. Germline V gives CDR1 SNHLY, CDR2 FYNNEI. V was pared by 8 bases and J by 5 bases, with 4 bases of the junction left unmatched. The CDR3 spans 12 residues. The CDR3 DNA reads TGTGCCAGCCGTGGGGAGGGAGATACGCAGTATTTT. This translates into CASRGEGDTQYF. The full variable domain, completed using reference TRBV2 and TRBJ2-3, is EPEVTQTPSHQVTQMGQEVILRCVPISNHLYFYWYRQILGQKVEFLVSFYNNEISEKSEIFDDQFSVERPDGSNFTLKIRSTKLEDSAMYFCASRGEGDTQYFGPGTRLTVL.